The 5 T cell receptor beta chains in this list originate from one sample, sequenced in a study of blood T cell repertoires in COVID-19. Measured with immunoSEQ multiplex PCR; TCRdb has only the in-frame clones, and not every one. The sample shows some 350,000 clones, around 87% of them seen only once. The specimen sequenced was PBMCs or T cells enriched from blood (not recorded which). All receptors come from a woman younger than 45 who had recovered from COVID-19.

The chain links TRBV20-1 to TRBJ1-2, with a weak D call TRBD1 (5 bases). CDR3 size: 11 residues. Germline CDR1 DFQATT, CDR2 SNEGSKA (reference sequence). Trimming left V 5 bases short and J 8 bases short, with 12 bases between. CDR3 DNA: TGCAGTGCTTCTGGACATCGCGGCTACACCTTC. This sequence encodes CSASGHRGYTF.

The CDR3 protein is CASSLDPGTGFGAFF. The CDR3 region has the DNA TGTGCCAGCAGCTTAGACCCCGGGACAGGGTTTGGTGCTTTCTTT. The chain carries TRBV7-6 and TRBJ1-1, with TRBD1 identical over 9 bases. CDR1 is SGHVS, CDR2 FNYEAQ, per germline. The CDR3 covers 15 residues. Trimming removed 1 base from V and 11 bases from J; junction bases left unmatched: 11.

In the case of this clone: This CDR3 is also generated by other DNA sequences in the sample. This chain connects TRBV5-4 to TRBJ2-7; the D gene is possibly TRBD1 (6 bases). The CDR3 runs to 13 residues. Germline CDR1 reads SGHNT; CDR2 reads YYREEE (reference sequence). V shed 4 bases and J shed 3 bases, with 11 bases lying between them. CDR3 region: CASSLQGIYEQYF. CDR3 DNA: TGTGCCAGCAGCCTACAGGGTATCTACGAGCAGTACTTC.

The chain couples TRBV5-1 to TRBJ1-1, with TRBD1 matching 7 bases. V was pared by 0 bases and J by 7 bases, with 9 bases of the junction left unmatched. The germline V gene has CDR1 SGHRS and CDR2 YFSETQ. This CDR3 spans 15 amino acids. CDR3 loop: CASSLAGQPGGEAFF. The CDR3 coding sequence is TGCGCCAGCAGCTTGGCGGGACAGCCAGGCGGTGAAGCTTTCTTT. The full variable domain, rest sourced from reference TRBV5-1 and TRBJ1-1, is KAGVTQTPRYLIKTRGQQVTLSCSPISGHRSVSWYQQTPGQGLQFLFEYFSETQRNKGNFPGRFSGRQFSNSRSEMNVSTLELGDSALYLCASSLAGQPGGEAFFGQGTRLTVV.

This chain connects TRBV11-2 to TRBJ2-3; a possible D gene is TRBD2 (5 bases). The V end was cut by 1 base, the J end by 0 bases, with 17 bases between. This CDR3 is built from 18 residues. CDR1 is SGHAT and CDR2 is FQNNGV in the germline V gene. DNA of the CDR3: TGTGCCAGCAGCTTAGTAAGGAGGACCTACGCTAGCACAGATACGCAGTATTTT. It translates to CASSLVRRTYASTDTQYF.